One sample yielded the 29 T cell receptor beta chains listed below, sequenced in a study of T cells in localized non-small cell lung cancer. The data were produced by immunoSEQ multiplex PCR, yet TCRdb's version contains in-frame clones alone and is incomplete. The sample yields about 43,000 clones, over 75% seen once. Specimen: PBMCs, collected before any cancer treatment. Receptors were obtained from a woman aged 40 to 75 with stage II lung adenocarcinoma.

The chain recombines TRBV19 with TRBJ1-5, with D unresolved. Germline V gene data show CDR1 as LNHDA and CDR2 as SQIVND (reference sequence). There are 15 residues in the CDR3. V was shortened by 5 bases and J by 2 bases, with 13 bases between the two germline ends. CDR3 residues: CASSWLRAGNQPQHF. CDR3 nucleotides: TGTGCCAGTAGTTGGTTGCGTGCGGGCAATCAGCCCCAGCATTTT.

The CDR3 sequence is CASTPARRGNQPQHF. CDR3 in DNA: TGTGCCAGCACCCCGGCTCGCCGGGGCAATCAGCCCCAGCATTTT. The V call is TRBV28, the J call TRBJ1-5; D is unclear. Germline assignment: CDR1 MDHEN and CDR2 SYDVKM. This CDR3 has 15 residues. V gave up 7 bases and J gave up 2 bases, with 15 bases separating them.

V is TRBV28 and J is TRBJ1-1, with a tentative D call TRBD1 (6 bases). The CDR3 consists of 20 residues. The germline V and J ends were trimmed by 5 bases and 1 base, with 29 bases remaining between them. Germline lookup yields CDR1 MDHEN and CDR2 SYDVKM. CDR3 bases: TGTGCCAGCAGTCCCCTTACAGGGTACCGGGTAGCCGACCCGAACACTGAAGCTTTCTTT. It codes for CASSPLTGYRVADPNTEAFF.

The J gene is TRBJ1-1, the V gene TRBV5-1; the D gene is possibly TRBD1 (6 bases). The V gene lost 3 bases and the J gene lost 1 base, with 7 bases spanning the gap. The CDR3 length is 13 residues. Germline V gene sequence: CDR1 SGHRS, CDR2 YFSETQ. The CDR3, as DNA: TGCGCCAGCAGCTCGGGACAGAACACTGAAGCTTTCTTT. It encodes CASSSGQNTEAFF.

V usage is TRBV5-1 and J usage is TRBJ2-3; 9 bases agree with TRBD1. The CDR3 covers 15 residues. The junction had 4 bases not matched to a gene; V was cut back by 4 bases and J by 1 base. The germline V gene has CDR1 SGHRS and CDR2 YFSETQ. DNA for the CDR3: TGCGCCAGCAGCGCAGGACAGGGGCGCACAGATACGCAGTATTTT. It encodes CASSAGQGRTDTQYF.

This clone was found once. The gene calls are TRBV6-6 and TRBJ1-2, with a weak D call TRBD1 (6 bases). Per the germline V gene, CDR1 is MNHNY and CDR2 is SVGAGI (reference sequence). The V end lost 7 bases, the J end lost 11 bases, and 20 bases lay between the germline ends. The CDR3 contains 13 residues. CDR3 coding DNA: TGTGCCAGCACCAAACAGGGACAAAGATGGTACACCTTC. This codes for CASTKQGQRWYTF.

This chain connects TRBV5-4 to TRBJ2-7; TRBD2 might be the D (5 bases). Germline V CDR1 and CDR2: SGHNT, YYREEE (reference sequence). This CDR3 spans 15 amino acids. Deletions cut 2 bases from V and 0 bases from J, with 12 bases between. The CDR3 DNA is TGTGCCAGCAGCTTTGGGGTAGGGAGCTCCTACGAGCAGTACTTC. Its protein product is CASSFGVGSSYEQYF.

The chain employs TRBV19 and TRBJ2-3, with D perhaps matching TRBD1 (5 bases). The CDR3 extends over 14 amino acids. From germline, CDR1 is LNHDA and CDR2 SQIVND (reference sequence). Trimming removed 5 bases from V and 9 bases from J, with 18 bases in between. The CDR3 nucleotides read TGTGCCAGTAGTGGGGCCCATAATTCAGGGACGCAGTATTTT. It yields the protein CASSGAHNSGTQYF.

The DNA for the CDR3 is TGTGCCAGCAGCCCCGGGACCGTAACTGCGGAAAAACTGTTTTTT. Translated: CASSPGTVTAEKLFF. The J gene is TRBJ1-4, the V gene TRBV9, with D possibly TRBD1 on 5 matching bases. This CDR3 is built from 15 residues. Germline CDR1 and CDR2: SGDLS and YYNGEE. V gave up 4 bases and J gave up 8 bases, with 18 bases separating them.

For the CDR3, the DNA is TGTGCCAGCAGCTTAGTACAGGGGGAGAATCAGCCCCAGCATTTT. It encodes CASSLVQGENQPQHF. This chain links TRBV7-9 with TRBJ1-5, with 8 bases lining up with TRBD1. This CDR3 has 15 residues. Germline CDR1 reads SEHNR; CDR2 reads FQNEAQ (reference sequence). V dropped 1 base and J dropped 4; count of bases not matched to a gene: 3.

Turning to this clone: Germline and junction disagree at one end, which may indicate a read error. The chain couples TRBV2 to TRBJ1-1, with D uncertain. Germline V gene sequence: CDR1 SNHLY, CDR2 FYNNEI. This CDR3 spans 13 amino acids. The CDR3 is CASTELLPTEAFF. CDR3 nucleotides: TGTGCCAGCACTGAACTCCTCCCAACTGAAGCTTTCTTT.

The J gene is TRBJ2-3, the V gene TRBV6-6, with D possibly TRBD1 on 6 matching bases. The CDR3 runs to 14 residues. Germline-derived CDR1 and CDR2 are MNHNY and SVGAGI (reference sequence). V was shortened by 5 bases and J by 2 bases, with 11 bases between the two germline ends. The CDR3 nucleotides read TGTGCCAGCAGTCGACGACAGGCCACAGATACGCAGTATTTT. Translation gives CASSRRQATDTQYF.

The chain links TRBV10-3 to TRBJ2-1, with a weak D call TRBD2 (6 bases). The CDR3 sequence is 15 residues long. Germline CDR1 ENHRY, CDR2 SYGVKD. V lost 6 bases to trimming and J lost 6 bases, with 18 bases between them. The CDR3 coding sequence is TGTGCCATCAGCCCCCGGGACCTTAGCGGCAATGAGCAGTTCTTC. Amino acid sequence: CAISPRDLSGNEQFF.

The CDR3 DNA reads as TGTGCCAGCAGCGTAGCTTCGGGACTAGCGGGAGGGCCAGGTAACTACGAGCAGTACTTC. Protein sequence: CASSVASGLAGGPGNYEQYF. V is TRBV9 and J is TRBJ2-7, with TRBD2 matching over 16 bases. Per the germline V gene, CDR1 is SGDLS and CDR2 is YYNGEE. This CDR3 region has 20 residues. V lost 0 bases, J lost 3 bases, and 12 bases stayed unmatched.

The rearrangement links TRBV6-5 to TRBJ1-1; D uncertain. Germline lookup yields CDR1 MNHEY and CDR2 SVGAGI. This CDR3 comprises 14 residues. Trimming stripped 5 bases from V and 1 base from J, with 11 bases between. Here the CDR3 DNA reads TGTGCCAGCAGTGGCAACCGACAGAACACTGAAGCTTTCTTT. Amino acids: CASSGNRQNTEAFF.

The chain couples TRBV7-9 to TRBJ2-1; 7 positions agree with TRBD2. The germline CDR1 and CDR2 sequences are SEHNR and FQNEAQ (reference sequence). The CDR3 covers 14 residues. The V gene end was trimmed by 4 bases and the J gene end by 7 bases; junction bases not matched to a gene: 7. CDR3 in DNA: TGTGCCAGCAGCTCCCGGACTAGGACGAATGAGCAGTTCTTC. Protein: CASSSRTRTNEQFF.

DNA for the CDR3: TGTGCCAGCAGTTTCTACAGCACCTACGAGCAGTACTTC. This encodes CASSFYSTYEQYF. The chain combines TRBV27 with TRBJ2-7; D gene uncertain. CDR3 length equals 13 residues. The V gene lost 3 bases and the J gene lost 2 bases, with 8 bases spanning the gap. The V gene's germline CDR1 is MNHEY and CDR2 SMNVEV (reference sequence).

The chain carries TRBV5-1 and TRBJ1-1; D gene uncertain. Germline loops: CDR1 SGHRS, CDR2 YFSETQ. With 1 base removed from V and 3 bases from J, the gap between germline ends came to 10 bases. The CDR3 length is 14 residues. CDR3 in amino acids: CASSLSQADTEAFF. DNA of the CDR3: TGCGCCAGCAGCTTGTCGCAGGCCGACACTGAAGCTTTCTTT.

This clone has a single count. This chain links TRBV9 with TRBJ2-7; D is undetermined. V was shortened by 0 bases and J by 0 bases, with 7 bases between the two germline ends. This CDR3 is built from 14 residues. Germline V gene lookup returns CDR1 SGDLS and CDR2 YYNGEE. CDR3 DNA sequence: TGTGCCAGCAGCGTAGTCAGTACCTCCTACGAGCAGTACTTC. It encodes CASSVVSTSYEQYF.

The table lists this clone with a few counts. The rearrangement links TRBV12-1 to TRBJ2-3; the DNA was not used to check the table's D call, TRBD2. TRBV12-1 is labeled a pseudogene. The CDR3 is 16 amino acids. The CDR3 coding sequence is TGTGCCAGCAGCTCCCTCGAGCGGGAGGCCACAGATACGCAGTATTTT. It is translated as CASSSLEREATDTQYF.

The J gene is TRBJ1-2, the V gene TRBV11-2; tentative D call: TRBD1 (6 bases). CDR1 and CDR2 (germline): SGHAT, FQNNGV. The CDR3 covers 13 residues. Deletions cut 5 bases from V and 2 bases from J, with 9 bases between. CDR3 sequence (DNA): TGTGCCAGCAGCCCACAGGGCAACTATGGCTACACCTTC. It is translated as CASSPQGNYGYTF.

The V gene is TRBV5-1, the J gene TRBJ2-7, with TRBD1 matching 11 bases. With 3 bases clipped from V and 3 bases from J, the junction kept 5 bases outside the gene matches. Germline V gene lookup returns CDR1 SGHRS and CDR2 YFSETQ. CDR3 length: 15 residues. The CDR3 DNA follows: TGCGCCAGCAGCTCGGGACAGGGGGGGTTCTACGAGCAGTACTTC. Translating gives CASSSGQGGFYEQYF.

The chain joins TRBV6-1 to TRBJ1-3; TRBD1 matches at 10 bases. CDR1 MNHNS and CDR2 SASEGT come from the germline V gene. V lost 4 bases to trimming and J lost 1 base; unmatched junction nucleotides: 10. There are 18 residues in the CDR3. In DNA form, the CDR3 reads TGTGCCAGCAGTGTCCCCTCCGGGACAGGGGCATCTGGAAACACCATATATTTT. This sequence encodes CASSVPSGTGASGNTIYF.

J is TRBJ2-2 and V is TRBV27, with 7 bases that match TRBD2. With 3 bases clipped from V and 4 bases from J, the junction kept 8 bases outside the gene matches. Germline assignment: CDR1 MNHEY and CDR2 SMNVEV (reference sequence). The CDR3 has 16 amino acids. CDR3 sequence reads: CASSLSGGHLTGELFF. CDR3 in DNA: TGTGCCAGCAGTTTGTCGGGAGGCCACCTCACCGGGGAGCTGTTTTTT.

This clone was seen a few times. This chain uses TRBV7-9 with TRBJ1-4; perhaps TRBD1 as D (5 bases). Germline V gives CDR1 SEHNR, CDR2 FQNEAQ (reference sequence). CDR3 length: 12 amino acids. V lost 7 bases to trimming and J lost 8 bases, with 11 bases between them. The CDR3 bases are TGTGCCAGCAACGAAGGGGCGGAAAAACTGTTTTTT. Translating gives CASNEGAEKLFF.

This clone has just one count. V gene TRBV5-1 combines with J gene TRBJ2-7, with D perhaps TRBD2 (6 bases). The CDR3 is 15 amino acids. Germline CDR1 reads SGHRS; CDR2 reads YFSETQ. Trimming removed 3 bases from V and 8 bases from J, with 21 bases in between. The CDR3 loop is CASSWGERLRIKQYF. The CDR3 bases are TGCGCCAGCAGCTGGGGGGAACGACTCCGCATCAAGCAGTACTTC.

The rearrangement links TRBV5-1 to TRBJ2-7; TRBD1 matches at 8 bases. Per germline, CDR1 SGHRS and CDR2 YFSETQ. J lost 6 bases, V lost 1 base, and 6 bases had no gene match. The CDR3 is 14 amino acids. CDR3 region: CASSLSGQVGEQYF. CDR3 DNA sequence: TGCGCCAGCAGCTTGTCGGGACAGGTAGGCGAGCAGTACTTC. The whole variable domain, remainder taken from reference TRBV5-1 and TRBJ2-7, is KAGVTQTPRYLIKTRGQQVTLSCSPISGHRSVSWYQQTPGQGLQFLFEYFSETQRNKGNFPGRFSGRQFSNSRSEMNVSTLELGDSALYLCASSLSGQVGEQYFGPGTRLTVT.

This rearrangement joins TRBV7-9 to TRBJ2-7, with TRBD2 matching 8 bases. Germline V gives CDR1 SEHNR, CDR2 FQNEAQ (reference sequence). J was trimmed by 3 bases and V by 1 base; bases with no gene match: 2. This CDR3 spans 14 amino acids. The CDR3 protein is CASSLDSGVYEQYF. In DNA, the CDR3 is TGTGCCAGCAGCTTAGATAGCGGGGTCTACGAGCAGTACTTC.

CDR3 protein: CASSSQSSGNTIYF. The CDR3 bases are TGTGCCAGTAGTAGCCAGTCTTCTGGAAACACCATATATTTT. The V and J genes are TRBV19 and TRBJ1-3; no definite D call. Trimming left V 4 bases short and J 1 base short, with 8 bases between. This CDR3 has 14 residues. Germline CDR1 LNHDA, CDR2 SQIVND (reference sequence).